These 19 T cell receptor beta chains were sequenced from one sample in a study of blood T cell repertoires in COVID-19. Method: immunoSEQ multiplex PCR; TCRdb's copy keeps in-frame clones and lacks some. The sample holds around 450,000 clones; about nine tenths are singletons and the top ten take roughly 0.72%. The sequenced sample was PBMCs or T cells enriched from blood (not recorded which). The receptors stem from a woman aged 18 to 35 who had recovered from COVID-19.

The chain carries TRBV7-2 and TRBJ1-4; TRBD1 matches 7 bases. CDR3 length: 15 residues. Per the germline V gene, CDR1 is SGHTA and CDR2 is FQGNSA. J was trimmed by 3 bases and V by 5 bases; bases with no gene match: 6. CDR3 sequence (DNA): TGTGCCAGCAGCCCTACAGGGACAGCTAATGAAAAACTGTTTTTT. Its translation is CASSPTGTANEKLFF.

The table lists this clone with a count of one. The rearrangement links TRBV5-1 to TRBJ1-1; TRBD1 agrees at 12 bases. The CDR3 runs 16 residues. Germline V lookup: CDR1 SGHRS, CDR2 YFSETQ. The trim removed 2 bases at V and 1 base at J, leaving 3 bases unmatched. CDR3 sequence: CASSFTGQGANTEAFF. The CDR3 coding sequence is TGCGCCAGCAGCTTCACGGGACAGGGGGCGAACACTGAAGCTTTCTTT.

The chain carries TRBV2 and TRBJ2-7; 7 bases are shared with TRBD1. The CDR3 covers 13 residues. The junction had 8 bases not matched to a gene; V was cut back by 6 bases and J by 6 bases. The germline CDR1 and CDR2 sequences are SNHLY and FYNNEI. In DNA, the CDR3 is TGTGCCAGCAGAAGGGGACAGCCTAGCGAGCAGTACTTC. Its translation: CASRRGQPSEQYF.

This clone was seen a few times. The J gene is TRBJ1-1, the V gene TRBV25-1; D call uncertain. The V end lost 1 base, the J end lost 4 bases, and 13 bases lay between the germline ends. CDR1 is MGHDK, CDR2 SYGVNS, per germline. The CDR3 sequence is 15 residues long. CDR3 bases: TGTGCCAGCAGTGAATCCGGAGAGTACGGCACTGAAGCTTTCTTT. Translation gives CASSESGEYGTEAFF.

This chain uses TRBV7-3 with TRBJ2-3, with TRBD2 as a possible D gene (6 bases). The CDR3 is 15 residues long. V gave up 4 bases and J gave up 0 bases, with 11 bases separating them. Per the germline V gene, CDR1 is SGHTA and CDR2 is FQGTGA. CDR3 in amino acids: CASSWGGGSTDTQYF. The CDR3 bases are TGTGCCAGCAGCTGGGGCGGAGGGAGCACAGATACGCAGTATTTT. Full variable domain (rest looked up from reference TRBV7-3 and TRBJ2-3): GAGVSQTPSNKVTEKGKYVELRCDPISGHTALYWYRQSLGQGPEFLIYFQGTGAADDSGLPNDRFFAVRPEGSVSTLKIQRTERGDSAVYLCASSWGGGSTDTQYFGPGTRLTVL.

This rearrangement joins TRBV12-3 or TRBV12-4 to TRBJ2-4; D is ambiguous. The CDR3 spans 12 residues. Trimming stripped 6 bases from V and 10 bases from J, with 13 bases between. Written as DNA, the CDR3 is TGTGCCAGCAGCCCCCCTTCTAAGATTCAGTACTTC. Its translation is CASSPPSKIQYF.

Only a few counts were recorded for this clone. This sequence joins TRBV11-2 and TRBJ1-5; no clear D gene. The V end was cut by 0 bases, the J end by 3 bases, with 3 bases between. Germline CDR1 SGHAT, CDR2 FQNNGV. CDR3 length: 13 amino acids. The CDR3, as DNA: TGTGCCAGCAGCTTAGACGTCAATCAGCCCCAGCATTTT. Its translation is CASSLDVNQPQHF.

Only one count was recorded for this clone. The J gene is TRBJ1-2, the V gene TRBV3-1 (or the pseudogene TRBV3-2); 7 positions agree with TRBD1. The germline V gene encodes CDR1 LGHDT and CDR2 YNNKEL (reference sequence). V lost 5 bases, J lost 2 bases, and 5 bases stayed unmatched. The CDR3 consists of 14 residues. The CDR3 is CASSASDRNYGYTF. The CDR3 coding sequence is TGTGCCAGCAGCGCCTCGGACAGGAACTATGGCTACACCTTC.

In its sample, this clone was seen once. The chain employs TRBV15 and TRBJ2-6; 11 nucleotides line up with TRBD1. The V segment lost 5 bases and the J segment 0 bases; nucleotides outside the gene matches: 3. The germline V gene encodes CDR1 LNHNV and CDR2 YYDKDF (reference sequence). The CDR3 is 17 residues long. CDR3 loop: CATSRTGGSSGANVLTF. CDR3 in DNA: TGTGCCACCAGCCGGACAGGGGGCAGCTCTGGGGCCAACGTCCTGACTTTC.

V is TRBV2 and J is TRBJ2-3; D gene uncertain. V was trimmed by 6 bases and J by 3 bases, leaving 7 bases between them. The CDR3 is made up of 12 amino acids. Per the germline V gene, CDR1 is SNHLY and CDR2 is FYNNEI. The CDR3 bases are TGTGCCAGCAGGAGTTCGACAGATACGCAGTATTTT. Translated, it gives CASRSSTDTQYF.

The chain recombines TRBV30 with TRBJ1-1, with D unclear. The length of the CDR3 is 13 residues. V shed 4 bases and J shed 2 bases, with 11 bases lying between them. Germline assignment: CDR1 GTSNPN and CDR2 SVGIG (reference sequence). The CDR3 DNA is TGTGCCTGGAAATCACAGTCAAACACTGAAGCTTTCTTT. Translating it yields CAWKSQSNTEAFF. Complete variable domain (other parts from reference TRBV30 and TRBJ1-1): SQTIHQWPATLVQPVGSPLSLECTVEGTSNPNLYWYRQAAGRGLQLLFYSVGIGQISSEVPQNLSASRPQDRQFILSSKKLLLSDSGFYLCAWKSQSNTEAFFGQGTRLTVV.

The rearrangement uses TRBV2 and TRBJ2-7; D is possibly TRBD2 (5 bases). Germline V CDR1 and CDR2: SNHLY, FYNNEI. Trimming took 8 bases from V and 0 from J, leaving 14 bases between them. The CDR3 extends over 14 amino acids. The CDR3 spells CASRAGVTSYEQYF. The CDR3 DNA sequence: TGTGCCAGCCGGGCCGGGGTTACCTCCTACGAGCAGTACTTC.

At least ten counts were recorded for this clone. This chain uses TRBV2 with TRBJ1-1; D is possibly TRBD1 (5 bases). The CDR3 extends over 15 amino acids. The germline V gene has CDR1 SNHLY and CDR2 FYNNEI. Deletions cut 5 bases from V and 1 base from J, with 14 bases between. CDR3: CASSLSGNQNTEAFF. Written as DNA, the CDR3 is TGTGCCAGCAGTTTATCAGGGAACCAGAACACTGAAGCTTTCTTT.

This clone was counted a few times. The rearrangement joins TRBV27 to TRBJ1-2; D is perhaps TRBD1 (6 bases). V was pared by 8 bases and J by 2 bases, with 12 bases between. CDR1 is MNHEY and CDR2 is SMNVEV in the germline V gene (reference sequence). The CDR3 covers 13 residues. CDR3 protein: CASRPGQNYGYTF. The CDR3, as DNA: TGTGCCAGCCGACCCGGACAGAACTATGGCTACACCTTC.

This chain connects TRBV28 to TRBJ2-7; 8 nucleotides match TRBD1. The J segment lost 5 bases and the V segment lost 4 bases, leaving 7 bases of the junction unmatched. Germline V gene sequence: CDR1 MDHEN, CDR2 SYDVKM. The CDR3 extends over 14 amino acids. The CDR3 sequence is CASSSQGERHEQYF. CDR3 coding DNA: TGTGCCAGCAGTTCACAGGGGGAGAGGCACGAGCAGTACTTC.

The gene calls are TRBV28 and TRBJ2-5, with TRBD1 matching over 8 bases. The germline gives CDR1 MDHEN, CDR2 SYDVKM. CDR3 length: 13 residues. V shed 6 bases and J 7 bases; nucleotides not matched to a gene: 7. The CDR3 protein is CASRPGGEGTQYF. CDR3 in DNA: TGTGCCAGCAGGCCAGGGGGCGAGGGGACCCAGTACTTC.

The chain is built from TRBV24-1 and TRBJ2-7; TRBD1 agrees at 7 bases. This CDR3 spans 14 amino acids. The germline V gene encodes CDR1 KGHDR and CDR2 SFDVKD. The ends lost 10 bases at V and 7 bases at J; junction bases unmatched: 15. In DNA, the CDR3 is TGTGCCACGCCGACAGGGCGGCTACAAAGGGAGCAGTACTTC. This codes for CATPTGRLQREQYF.

This chain joins TRBV30 and TRBJ2-7; D may be TRBD2 (5 bases). This CDR3 is 15 amino acids long. Looked up from germline, CDR1 is GTSNPN and CDR2 is SVGIG (reference sequence). V was clipped by 0 bases and J by 5 bases, with 17 bases between them. CDR3 sequence reads: CAWSVLRARWNEQYF. CDR3 nucleotide sequence: TGTGCCTGGAGTGTACTGAGGGCGCGCTGGAACGAGCAGTACTTC. Looking up the rest from reference TRBV30 and TRBJ2-7 gives the full variable domain: SQTIHQWPATLVQPVGSPLSLECTVEGTSNPNLYWYRQAAGRGLQLLFYSVGIGQISSEVPQNLSASRPQDRQFILSSKKLLLSDSGFYLCAWSVLRARWNEQYFGPGTRLTVT.

The chain links TRBV5-6 to TRBJ2-2, with 10 bases aligning to TRBD1. Germline CDR1 SGHDT, CDR2 YYEEEE. After removal of 5 bases from V and 0 bases from J, the junction contained 13 bases not matched to a gene. The CDR3 loop spans 19 amino acids. Written as DNA, the CDR3 is TGTGCCAGCAGTAACACTCGACAGGGGGCGGCCGCGAACACCGGGGAGCTGTTTTTT. Translation gives CASSNTRQGAAANTGELFF. The full variable domain, completed using reference TRBV5-6 and TRBJ2-2, is DAGVTQSPTHLIKTRGQQVTLRCSPKSGHDTVSWYQQALGQGPQFIFQYYEEEERQRGNFPDRFSGHQFPNYSSELNVNALLLGDSALYLCASSNTRQGAAANTGELFFGEGSRLTVL.